What follows describes a single TCR beta chain. The data derive from a study of blood T cell repertoires in COVID-19. For the study at large: The United States, Italy and Spain provided the acute and convalescent COVID-19 samples.

Authors' analysis steps: Estimated nucleated cell counts came from reference gene primer amplification. Produced via immunoSEQ multiplex PCR; TCRdb's table is partial and in-frame only. V, J and clone size reflect that table, while D and trimming were determined from the DNA. Here the sample spans approximately 56,000 clones, about 91% being singletons. What was sequenced was peripheral blood. The receptor was derived from a woman aged 55-69 years with COVID-19, enrolled during active disease.

In DNA, the CDR3 is TGCGCCAGCAGCCCCGGACAGGATTACAATGAGCAGTTCTTC. Protein: CASSPGQDYNEQFF. The chain employs TRBV5-1 and TRBJ2-1; 7 positions match TRBD1. Per germline, CDR1 SGHRS and CDR2 YFSETQ. This CDR3 is built from 14 residues. Germline trimming cut 4 bases from V and 4 bases from J; bases unmatched to any gene: 5. Full variable domain (missing parts from reference TRBV5-1 and TRBJ2-1): KAGVTQTPRYLIKTRGQQVTLSCSPISGHRSVSWYQQTPGQGLQFLFEYFSETQRNKGNFPGRFSGRQFSNSRSEMNVSTLELGDSALYLCASSPGQDYNEQFFGPGTRLTVL.